This passage covers 32 T cell receptor beta chains from one sample sequenced in a study of T-cell reconstitution after alpha-beta-depleted transplantation in children. Unique molecular identifiers were incorporated during preparation of the TCRbeta library. TCRdb re-analysed the PCR reads in MiXCR, keeping a single row per CDR3 protein. The sample consists of approximately 220,000 distinct CDR3 sequences, 17% of them appearing once. The sample in question was PBMCs, mostly from graft donor cells, obtained 360 days after TCRalphabeta/CD19-depleted stem cell transplant. Receptor source: a male patient between 2 and 10 years old who had a stem cell transplant for acute lymphoblastic leukemia, so the T cells may come from the graft donor.

This clonotype was seen ten or more times. The chain couples TRBV7-9 to TRBJ1-1; possible D gene TRBD1, 5 bases. V shed 1 base and J shed 1 base, with 10 bases lying between them. The CDR3 runs 15 residues. Germline loops: CDR1 SEHNR, CDR2 FQNEAQ (reference sequence). For the CDR3, the DNA is TGTGCCAGCAGCTTAGTCGTCGGGGCGAACACTGAAGCTTTCTTT. It encodes CASSLVVGANTEAFF.

This clonotype was recorded at least ten times. CDR3 DNA: TGCGCCAGCAGCCAAGACAGGGATGGCATTCAGTACTTC. It yields the protein CASSQDRDGIQYF. The chain is built from TRBV4-3 and TRBJ2-4; possible D gene TRBD1, 5 bases. The CDR3 is 13 residues long. From germline, CDR1 is LGHNA and CDR2 YSLEER. Trimming removed 0 bases from V and 9 bases from J, with 9 bases in between.

This clonotype was observed a few times. The chain has TRBV27 and TRBJ1-5, with D perhaps matching TRBD1 (5 bases). Trimming stripped 3 bases from V and 2 bases from J, with 8 bases between. This CDR3 spans 14 amino acids. Germline V CDR1 and CDR2: MNHEY, SMNVEV (reference sequence). CDR3 DNA sequence: TGTGCCAGCAGTTTGATGGGGGGCAATCAGCCCCAGCATTTT. It specifies CASSLMGGNQPQHF.

The chain carries TRBV20-1 and TRBJ1-5, with 9 nucleotides matching TRBD1. After removal of 1 base from V and 5 bases from J, the junction contained 6 bases not matched to a gene. CDR1 DFQATT and CDR2 SNEGSKA come from the germline V gene (reference sequence). This CDR3 is built from 15 residues. The CDR3 reads CSARGRGQGHQPQHF. CDR3 nucleotide sequence: TGCAGTGCTAGAGGGCGGGGACAGGGCCATCAGCCCCAGCATTTT.

The chain combines TRBV12-3 or TRBV12-4 with TRBJ2-2; D tentatively fits TRBD1 or TRBD2 (5 bases each). V lost 2 bases, J lost 5 bases, and 12 bases lay in between. This CDR3 has 15 amino acids. The CDR3 is CASSLTGAQTGELFF. The DNA of the CDR3 is TGTGCCAGCAGTTTAACCGGGGCCCAAACCGGGGAGCTGTTTTTT.

The chain joins TRBV18 to TRBJ2-7, with D tentatively TRBD2 (7 bases). CDR1 is KGHSH, CDR2 LQKENI, per germline. Trimming took 6 bases from V and 2 from J, leaving 17 bases between them. The CDR3 is made up of 15 amino acids. DNA of the CDR3: TGTGCCAGCTCCCGGGAGGAGGGGGAGACCTACGAGCAGTACTTC. Translating it yields CASSREEGETYEQYF.

This clonotype has a count of ten or more. The gene calls are TRBV5-5 and TRBJ2-6, with D perhaps TRBD1 or TRBD2 (5 bases each). The V end lost 2 bases, the J end lost 0 bases, and 15 bases lay between the germline ends. Germline CDR1 and CDR2: SGHKS and YYEKEE (reference sequence). The CDR3 has 18 amino acids. This CDR3 is CASSLLSWGFSGANVLTF. DNA of the CDR3: TGTGCCAGCAGCTTATTGTCGTGGGGGTTCTCTGGGGCCAACGTCCTGACTTTC. Based on the CDR3 plus reference TRBV5-5 and TRBJ2-6, the full variable domain is DAGVTQSPTHLIKTRGQQVTLRCSPISGHKSVSWYQQVLGQGPQFIFQYYEKEERGRGNFPDRFSARQFPNYSSELNVNALLLGDSALYLCASSLLSWGFSGANVLTFGAGSRLTVL.

This clonotype was seen a handful of times. The V and J genes are TRBV12-3 or TRBV12-4 and TRBJ2-3; 11 nucleotides match TRBD1. Trimming took 7 bases from V and 3 from J; bases not matched to a gene: 6. The CDR3 spans 15 residues. This CDR3 is CASTWTGGSTDTQYF. The DNA for the CDR3 is TGTGCCAGCACCTGGACAGGGGGCAGTACAGATACGCAGTATTTT.

The V and J genes are TRBV14 and TRBJ2-2; D is undetermined. Per germline, CDR1 SGHDN and CDR2 FVKESK. V was pared by 4 bases and J by 1 base, with 13 bases between. The CDR3 totals 16 residues. The CDR3 nucleotides read TGTGCCAGCAGCCGGGGTAGGGCAGAGAACACCGGGGAGCTGTTTTTT. This gives the protein CASSRGRAENTGELFF.

Only a few counts were recorded for this clonotype. Here the CDR3 reads CASSIQRGSYNEQFF. The CDR3 DNA is TGTGCCAGCAGCATACAGCGAGGATCCTACAATGAGCAGTTCTTC. The rearrangement uses TRBV11-2 and TRBJ2-1; D not certain. V lost 5 bases to trimming and J lost 1 base, with 12 bases between them. CDR3 size: 15 residues. The V gene's germline CDR1 is SGHAT and CDR2 FQNNGV.

This clonotype was counted only a few times. The chain uses TRBV5-1 and TRBJ2-1; TRBD2 aligns across 12 bases. Trimming at V came to 0 bases and at J to 13 bases, leaving 8 bases not matched to a gene. Germline CDR1 and CDR2: SGHRS and YFSETQ. This CDR3 has 15 residues. This CDR3 reads CASSLARLAGGNQFF. CDR3 DNA sequence: TGCGCCAGCAGCTTGGCCAGGCTAGCGGGGGGGAATCAGTTCTTC.

This clonotype was picked up a small number of times. The V gene is TRBV20-1, the J gene TRBJ2-4, with D perhaps assigned TRBD1 or TRBD2 (5 bases each). The V end was cut by 3 bases, the J end by 0 bases, with 21 bases between. Germline values: CDR1 DFQATT, CDR2 SNEGSKA (reference sequence). The CDR3 loop spans 18 amino acids. The CDR3 nucleotides read TGCAGTGCTAGTCTCGCATCCTTATGGGGGATAGCCAAAAACATTCAGTACTTC. Its translation: CSASLASLWGIAKNIQYF.

This clonotype has a handful of counts. The rearrangement uses TRBV7-2 and TRBJ1-5, with TRBD1 identical over 7 bases. The CDR3 totals 14 residues. Germline loops: CDR1 SGHTA, CDR2 FQGNSA. With 4 bases clipped from V and 7 bases from J, the junction kept 7 bases outside the gene matches. The CDR3 coding sequence is TGTGCCAGCAGCTCAGGGGGGGGCGGACAGCCCCAGCATTTT. This encodes CASSSGGGGQPQHF.

The chain carries TRBV28 and TRBJ2-7, with D maybe TRBD1 (6 bases). Between the trimmed V and J ends, which lost 4 bases and 0 bases, there was a span of 19 bases. The CDR3 consists of 17 residues. CDR1 and CDR2 from the germline V gene are MDHEN and SYDVKM. The CDR3, as DNA: TGTGCCAGCAGTTCCCCCACTTTTGGACAGAGCTCCTACGAGCAGTACTTC. It translates to CASSSPTFGQSSYEQYF.

V gene TRBV20-1 combines with J gene TRBJ2-2; a weak D match, TRBD1 (6 bases). Trimming removed 3 bases from V and 3 bases from J, with 8 bases in between. The CDR3 is made up of 13 amino acids. The germline CDR1 and CDR2 sequences are DFQATT and SNEGSKA (reference sequence). In DNA, the CDR3 is TGCAGTGCTAGGGGGGCCCACACCGGGGAGCTGTTTTTT. Translating it yields CSARGAHTGELFF.

The J gene is TRBJ2-1, the V gene TRBV11-1; perhaps TRBD2 as D (6 bases). CDR1 is SGHAT, CDR2 FQDESV, per germline (reference sequence). The ends were cut back, 5 bases at V and 7 bases at J, with 21 bases in the middle. CDR3 length: 16 amino acids. CDR3 coding DNA: TGTGCCAGCAGCCCCCCATGGGAGGCCAAGGTGAATGAGCAGTTCTTC. Translating it yields CASSPPWEAKVNEQFF.

This clonotype was counted at least ten times. The V gene is TRBV5-1, the J gene TRBJ2-1; D may be TRBD2 (6 bases). Deletions cut 0 bases from V and 8 bases from J, with 12 bases between. CDR1 and CDR2 from the germline V gene are SGHRS and YFSETQ. This CDR3 spans 14 amino acids. The CDR3 here is CASSLGLVNDEQFF. For the CDR3, the DNA is TGCGCCAGCAGCTTGGGACTAGTTAATGATGAGCAGTTCTTC. The complete variable domain, with remaining parts taken from reference TRBV5-1 and TRBJ2-1, reads KAGVTQTPRYLIKTRGQQVTLSCSPISGHRSVSWYQQTPGQGLQFLFEYFSETQRNKGNFPGRFSGRQFSNSRSEMNVSTLELGDSALYLCASSLGLVNDEQFFGPGTRLTVL.

This chain joins TRBV14 and TRBJ1-1; unclear D gene. V was trimmed by 1 base and J by 3 bases, leaving 9 bases between them. This CDR3 has 14 residues. CDR1 is SGHDN, CDR2 FVKESK, per germline. DNA for the CDR3: TGTGCCAGCAGCCAAGTAGGGTGGGACACTGAAGCTTTCTTT. It translates to CASSQVGWDTEAFF.

The CDR3 bases are TGTGCCAGCAGCGGGGGTACCTACGAGCAGTACTTC. Protein sequence: CASSGGTYEQYF. The chain carries TRBV3-1 and TRBJ2-7; either TRBD1 or TRBD2 may fit D (5 bases each). The germline V gene has CDR1 LGHDT and CDR2 YNNKEL (reference sequence). The CDR3 is 12 amino acids. Trimming stripped 5 bases from V and 2 bases from J, with 7 bases between.

This chain links TRBV10-3 with TRBJ2-1, with D unclear. The CDR3 is 12 amino acids. V lost 6 bases and J lost 7, with 10 bases in between. CDR1 and CDR2 (germline): ENHRY, SYGVKD. This CDR3 reads CAISPRGNEQFF. In DNA, the CDR3 is TGTGCCATCAGCCCCCGTGGGAATGAGCAGTTCTTC.

The CDR3 DNA follows: TGTGCCAGCAGCTGGGGAGGGCAGAACACTGAAGCTTTCTTT. This translates into CASSWGGQNTEAFF. The genes are TRBV7-2 and TRBJ1-1; D gene unclear. This CDR3 has 14 amino acids. Germline-derived CDR1 and CDR2 are SGHTA and FQGNSA. V was shortened by 4 bases and J by 1 base, with 10 bases between the two germline ends.

This clonotype was detected ten times or more. The chain is built from TRBV20-1 and TRBJ2-2; no firm D call. CDR1 is DFQATT and CDR2 is SNEGSKA in the germline V gene (reference sequence). CDR3 length: 11 residues. The ends were cut back, 4 bases at V and 6 bases at J, with 6 bases in the middle. This CDR3 reads CSATSSGELFF. The CDR3 DNA reads as TGCAGTGCTACTAGTTCCGGGGAGCTGTTTTTT.

This clonotype was detected a few times. The chain recombines TRBV27 with TRBJ1-2; D is possibly TRBD1 (5 bases). The V gene lost 7 bases and the J gene lost 8 bases, with 17 bases spanning the gap. The CDR3 loop spans 13 amino acids. The V gene's germline CDR1 is MNHEY and CDR2 SMNVEV (reference sequence). CDR3 residues: CASTLGQGYGYTF. The CDR3 DNA sequence: TGTGCCAGCACCCTGGGGCAGGGCTACGGCTACACCTTC.

The chain recombines TRBV19 with TRBJ2-1, with TRBD1 matching 9 bases. Germline-derived CDR1 and CDR2 are LNHDA and SQIVND (reference sequence). The junction had 8 bases not matched to a gene; V was cut back by 5 bases and J by 6 bases. This CDR3 contains 15 residues. As DNA, the CDR3 is TGTGCCAGTAGTCCTCGCCGGGGACAGGGCAATGAGCAGTTCTTC. Translating gives CASSPRRGQGNEQFF.

The rearrangement links TRBV28 to TRBJ2-3; D is perhaps TRBD2 (6 bases). The CDR3 is 15 residues long. Germline loops: CDR1 MDHEN, CDR2 SYDVKM. V was trimmed by 8 bases and J by 0 bases, leaving 15 bases between them. The CDR3 DNA sequence: TGTGCCAGCTGGATATCGGGACTCAGCACAGATACGCAGTATTTT. Its translation is CASWISGLSTDTQYF.

The sample holds a few counts of this clonotype. The chain is built from TRBV6-5 and TRBJ1-5; TRBD1 is a possible D gene (5 bases). CDR3 length equals 14 residues. In germline, CDR1 is MNHEY, CDR2 SVGAGI. Trimming cost V 0 bases and J 8 bases, with 11 bases left between them. The CDR3, as DNA: TGTGCCAGCAGTTACTCGGGGGGAGGGGAGCCCCAGCATTTT. Residues: CASSYSGGGEPQHF.

The V call is TRBV12-3 or TRBV12-4, the J call TRBJ2-7; D gene unclear. CDR3 length: 11 residues. Trimming shortened V by 4 bases and J by 6 bases, and 7 bases separated the two germline ends. The CDR3 DNA sequence: TGTGCCAGCAGTTCCGGTCTCGAGCAGTACTTC. This translates into CASSSGLEQYF.

The chain links TRBV5-1 to TRBJ2-1; 13 bases align to TRBD2. Germline lookup yields CDR1 SGHRS and CDR2 YFSETQ. The length of the CDR3 is 14 residues. Trimming cost V 4 bases and J 12 bases; bases outside gene matches: 7. The CDR3 spells CASSPGLAGEWQFF. The DNA of the CDR3 is TGCGCCAGCAGCCCCGGACTAGCGGGAGAGTGGCAGTTCTTC.

The chain combines TRBV10-3 with TRBJ1-6, with 7 bases aligning to TRBD1. The germline V gene has CDR1 ENHRY and CDR2 SYGVKD. CDR3 size: 14 residues. With V trimmed by 9 bases and J by 8 bases, 10 bases remained unmatched. The DNA of the CDR3 is TGTGCCATTGGACGCAGGGGGACCGATTCACCCCTCCACTTT. Amino acids: CAIGRRGTDSPLHF.

The chain joins TRBV28 to TRBJ2-7, with 7 bases matching TRBD1. CDR3 length: 21 amino acids. After removal of 7 bases from V and 0 bases from J, the junction contained 27 bases not matched to a gene. From germline, CDR1 is MDHEN and CDR2 SYDVKM. The DNA for the CDR3 is TGTGCCAGCACCTCACATATACCCCAGGACAGGCGCCAGACGGTCTCCTACGAGCAGTACTTC. Translated: CASTSHIPQDRRQTVSYEQYF. Full variable domain (outside the CDR3, taken from reference TRBV28 and TRBJ2-7): DVKVTQSSRYLVKRTGEKVFLECVQDMDHENMFWYRQDPGLGLRLIYFSYDVKMKEKGDIPEGYSVSREKKERFSLILESASTNQTSMYLCASTSHIPQDRRQTVSYEQYFGPGTRLTVT.

This clonotype came up many times. This chain joins TRBV29-1 and TRBJ2-5; D is ambiguous. CDR3 length equals 12 residues. Trimming removed 7 bases from V and 1 base from J, with 10 bases in between. Germline assignment: CDR1 SQVTM and CDR2 ANQGSEA. The CDR3 protein is CSAQVSQETQYF. The CDR3 DNA sequence: TGCAGCGCCCAGGTCAGCCAAGAGACCCAGTACTTC.

The chain recombines TRBV5-1 with TRBJ2-1; D ambiguous. Between the trimmed V and J ends, which lost 3 bases and 2 bases, there was a span of 12 bases. Germline V gene lookup returns CDR1 SGHRS and CDR2 YFSETQ. The CDR3 sequence is 15 residues long. The CDR3 region has the DNA TGCGCCAGCAGCTCGTCTAGGGATACCTACAATGAGCAGTTCTTC. Residues: CASSSSRDTYNEQFF.